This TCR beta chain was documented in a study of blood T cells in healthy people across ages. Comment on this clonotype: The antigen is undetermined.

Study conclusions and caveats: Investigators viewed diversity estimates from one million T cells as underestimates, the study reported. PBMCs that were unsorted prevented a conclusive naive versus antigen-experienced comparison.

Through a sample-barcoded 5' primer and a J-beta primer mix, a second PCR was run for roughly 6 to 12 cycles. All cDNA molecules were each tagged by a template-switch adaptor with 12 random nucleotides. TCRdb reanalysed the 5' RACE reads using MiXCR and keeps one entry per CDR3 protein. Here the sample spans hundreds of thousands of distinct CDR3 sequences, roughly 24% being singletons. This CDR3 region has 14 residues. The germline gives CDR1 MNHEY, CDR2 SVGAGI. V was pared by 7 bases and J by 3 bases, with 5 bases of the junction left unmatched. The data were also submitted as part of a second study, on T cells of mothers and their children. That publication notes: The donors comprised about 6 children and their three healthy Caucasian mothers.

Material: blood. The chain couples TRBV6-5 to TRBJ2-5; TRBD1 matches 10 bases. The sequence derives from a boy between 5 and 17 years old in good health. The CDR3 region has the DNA TGTGCCAGCACCCAGACAGGGGGCGAAGAGACCCAGTACTTC. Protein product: CASTQTGGEETQYF.